The 26 T cell receptor beta chains below all came from one sample that was sequenced in a study of graft-versus-host responses after intestinal transplantation. Method: immunoSEQ multiplex PCR; TCRdb's copy keeps in-frame clones and lacks some. Among about 130,000 clones listed, approximately 91% were seen once. Antigen specificity for these receptors is unknown. The sample consisted of unstimulated CD4+ T cells sorted from spleen or lymph node cells, taken before intestinal transplant. The receptor source for this set is a human donor who received an intestinal transplant.

The chain has TRBV5-8 and TRBJ2-3, with a weak D call TRBD2 (6 bases). V dropped 6 bases and J dropped 4 bases, with 18 bases sitting between them. The CDR3 totals 15 residues. Germline CDR1 SGHTS, CDR2 YDEGEE. The CDR3 loop is CASTKSGSRSDTQYF. DNA of the CDR3: TGTGCCAGCACCAAATCCGGGAGTCGCTCAGATACGCAGTATTTT.

The sample holds one count of this clone. V gene TRBV10-3 combines with J gene TRBJ2-7; D is possibly TRBD1 or TRBD2 (5 bases each). CDR1 ENHRY and CDR2 SYGVKD come from the germline V gene. This CDR3 contains 13 residues. The V and J ends lost 6 bases and 2 bases respectively, with 11 bases between them. CDR3 loop: CAIRGDAAYEQYF. As DNA, the CDR3 is TGTGCCATCAGGGGGGACGCAGCCTACGAGCAGTACTTC.

The rearrangement uses TRBV4-3 and TRBJ2-1; the match to TRBD2 covers 11 bases. The CDR3 is 17 amino acids. V shed 0 bases, J shed 8 bases, and the junction held 9 bases outside the gene matches. CDR1 and CDR2 (germline): LGHNA, YSLEER. CDR3 region: CASSQDRLAGTSHEQFF. CDR3 nucleotides: TGCGCCAGCAGCCAAGATAGACTAGCGGGAACCAGCCATGAGCAGTTCTTC.

This clone has just one count. V usage is TRBV19 and J usage is TRBJ2-5; D tentatively fits TRBD1 or TRBD2 (5 bases each). V lost 2 bases and J 5 bases, leaving 18 bases between the germline ends. CDR1 and CDR2 (germline): LNHDA, SQIVND (reference sequence). This CDR3 spans 16 amino acids. CDR3 bases: TGTGCCAGTAGTATAAGGTTTGGGGACCCGGGGGAGACCCAGTACTTC. The encoded protein is CASSIRFGDPGETQYF.

This CDR3 is CASSLLDGSSYNEQFF. The DNA of the CDR3 is TGTGCCAGCAGTTTACTCGACGGGAGCTCCTACAATGAGCAGTTCTTC. V and J are TRBV28 and TRBJ2-1; D may be TRBD2 (6 bases). This CDR3 has 16 residues. The germline V and J ends were trimmed by 2 bases and 0 bases, with 11 bases remaining between them. The germline V gene encodes CDR1 MDHEN and CDR2 SYDVKM.

The V and J genes are TRBV19 and TRBJ1-2, with a tentative D call TRBD1 (5 bases). There are 13 residues in the CDR3. Germline V gene data show CDR1 as LNHDA and CDR2 as SQIVND (reference sequence). Between the trimmed V and J ends, which lost 7 bases and 0 bases, there was a span of 9 bases. The CDR3 region has the DNA TGTGCCAGTAACAGGAGAGCTAACTATGGCTACACCTTC. Translated, it gives CASNRRANYGYTF.

The chain is built from TRBV9 and TRBJ2-1, with D uncertain. The CDR3 consists of 12 residues. CDR1 and CDR2 from the germline V gene are SGDLS and YYNGEE. The ends were cut back, 0 bases at V and 11 bases at J, with 9 bases in the middle. CDR3 DNA: TGTGCCAGCAGCGTAGACAACATAAAGCAGTTCTTC. Translated, it gives CASSVDNIKQFF.

Written as DNA, the CDR3 is TGCGCCAGCAGCTTGGACGGGGAGACCCAGTACTTC. It codes for CASSLDGETQYF. This chain joins TRBV5-1 and TRBJ2-5; D remains unclear. This CDR3 has 12 residues. Germline V gene lookup returns CDR1 SGHRS and CDR2 YFSETQ. The ends were cut back, 0 bases at V and 5 bases at J, with 5 bases in the middle.

J is TRBJ2-3 and V is TRBV5-6, with D possibly being TRBD2 (6 bases). This CDR3 has 16 amino acids. Germline loops: CDR1 SGHDT, CDR2 YYEEEE. Between the trimmed V and J ends, which lost 7 bases and 2 bases, there was a span of 20 bases. The CDR3 loop is CASSPLEGPYTDTQYF. The CDR3, as DNA: TGTGCCAGCTCCCCCTTGGAGGGACCGTACACAGATACGCAGTATTTT.

In DNA, the CDR3 is TGCGCCAGCAGCTTGACAGTCGAGTCCTACAATGAGCAGTTCTTC. Its translation is CASSLTVESYNEQFF. J is TRBJ2-1 and V is TRBV5-1; D is ambiguous. CDR1 and CDR2 (germline): SGHRS, YFSETQ. Trimming left V 1 base short and J 1 base short, with 9 bases between. The CDR3 has 15 amino acids.

The chain carries TRBV5-4 and TRBJ2-1; either TRBD1 or TRBD2 may supply D (5 bases each). The CDR3 is 13 residues long. Looked up from germline, CDR1 is SGHNT and CDR2 is YYREEE (reference sequence). Trimming removed 5 bases from V and 4 bases from J, with 10 bases in between. CDR3 DNA: TGTGCCAGCAGACCCAGGGAGTACAATGAGCAGTTCTTC. It translates to CASRPREYNEQFF. Full variable domain (rest looked up from reference TRBV5-4 and TRBJ2-1): ETGVTQSPTHLIKTRGQQVTLRCSSQSGHNTVSWYQQALGQGPQFIFQYYREEENGRGNFPPRFSGLQFPNYSSELNVNALELDDSALYLCASRPREYNEQFFGPGTRLTVL.

V usage is TRBV7-3 and J usage is TRBJ2-1, with TRBD2 identical over 11 bases. Germline lookup yields CDR1 SGHTA and CDR2 FQGTGA. This CDR3 contains 16 residues. Unmatched junction bases numbered 8, after V lost 5 bases and J lost 5 bases. The CDR3 is CASSPTGLADNNEQFF. CDR3 nucleotide sequence: TGTGCCAGCAGCCCGACGGGACTAGCGGACAACAATGAGCAGTTCTTC.

This clone was recorded only once. The chain carries TRBV18 and TRBJ2-7, with 7 bases aligning to TRBD2. CDR1 is KGHSH and CDR2 is LQKENI in the germline V gene. The CDR3 has 15 residues. Germline trimming cut 1 base from V and 2 bases from J; bases unmatched to any gene: 5. CDR3 in amino acids: CASSPLAGATYEQYF. CDR3 in DNA: TGTGCCAGCTCACCACTAGCGGGTGCGACCTACGAGCAGTACTTC.

This chain links TRBV7-3 with TRBJ1-4, with D tentatively TRBD1 (5 bases). Germline V gene sequence: CDR1 SGHTA, CDR2 FQGTGA. Trimming took 5 bases from V and 7 from J, leaving 14 bases between them. The CDR3 loop spans 14 amino acids. CDR3: CASSPRGGSEKLFF. Here the CDR3 DNA reads TGTGCCAGCAGCCCACGTGGGGGGAGTGAAAAACTGTTTTTT.

J is TRBJ2-1 and V is TRBV5-1; D call uncertain. This CDR3 comprises 12 residues. CDR1 and CDR2 from the germline V gene are SGHRS and YFSETQ. The ends were cut back, 0 bases at V and 8 bases at J, with 6 bases in the middle. For the CDR3, the DNA is TGCGCCAGCAGCTTGGGATCCCATGAGCAGTTCTTC. Its protein product is CASSLGSHEQFF.

V usage is TRBV2 and J usage is TRBJ1-2; D is uncertain. In germline, CDR1 is SNHLY, CDR2 FYNNEI. Trimming shortened V by 3 bases and J by 8 bases, and 16 bases separated the two germline ends. CDR3 length: 14 amino acids. CDR3 bases: TGTGCCAGCAGTGAGTTAAGGGTTTCAAAGGGCTACACCTTC. This encodes CASSELRVSKGYTF.

This chain joins TRBV7-2 and TRBJ1-6, with 10 bases that match TRBD1. The germline gives CDR1 SGHTA, CDR2 FQGNSA. CDR3 length equals 16 residues. With 5 bases clipped from V and 2 bases from J, the junction kept 3 bases outside the gene matches. The DNA for the CDR3 is TGTGCCAGCAGCATAGGGACAGGGGCCTATAATTCACCCCTCCACTTT. This codes for CASSIGTGAYNSPLHF.

The chain couples TRBV5-4 to TRBJ2-3; 10 nucleotides agree with TRBD2. V was pared by 4 bases and J by 4 bases, with 9 bases of the junction left unmatched. The germline CDR1 and CDR2 sequences are SGHNT and YYREEE (reference sequence). This CDR3 has 16 amino acids. As DNA, the CDR3 is TGTGCCAGCAGCCCGAAGCGGGAGGGCAGGGCAGATACGCAGTATTTT. Its translation: CASSPKREGRADTQYF.

This chain connects TRBV10-3 to TRBJ2-1; D may be TRBD1 (6 bases). CDR1 ENHRY and CDR2 SYGVKD come from the germline V gene. The CDR3 sequence is 14 residues long. Trimming stripped 2 bases from V and 7 bases from J, with 12 bases between. The CDR3 bases are TGTGCCATCAGTGAGACAGGGTTGGGGAATGAGCAGTTCTTC. Translation: CAISETGLGNEQFF.

J is TRBJ1-1 and V is TRBV5-4; 8 nucleotides match TRBD1. The CDR3 totals 16 residues. Germline CDR1 and CDR2: SGHNT and YYREEE (reference sequence). V dropped 0 bases and J dropped 3; count of bases not matched to a gene: 7. The CDR3: CASSLVGQGLDTEAFF. CDR3 in DNA: TGTGCCAGCAGCTTGGTCGGACAGGGTTTGGACACTGAAGCTTTCTTT.

To note about this clone: Additional DNA sequences in this sample encode the identical CDR3. V gene TRBV5-3 combines with J gene TRBJ1-1, with 10 bases lining up with TRBD1. TRBV5-3 is placed among ORFs of uncertain function. This CDR3 is built from 16 residues. The trim removed 4 bases at V and 10 bases at J, leaving 16 bases unmatched. As DNA, the CDR3 is TGTGCCAGAAGCCCATGGGACGGACAGGGGGTAAGGGGAGCTTTCTTT. Its protein is CARSPWDGQGVRGAFF.

The genes are TRBV4-3 and TRBJ2-7; 7 bases are shared with TRBD2. The V gene end was trimmed by 0 bases and the J gene end by 9 bases; junction bases not matched to a gene: 8. The CDR3 has 14 amino acids. Germline CDR1 LGHNA, CDR2 YSLEER. Here the CDR3 DNA reads TGCGCCAGCAGCCAAGATCTGACTAGCCAGAGGCAGTACTTC. As protein: CASSQDLTSQRQYF.

The sample holds one count of this clone. The rearrangement uses TRBV4-1 and TRBJ2-1; D is unclear. There are 12 residues in the CDR3. CDR1 and CDR2 from the germline V gene are MGHRA and YSYEKL. V was shortened by 1 base and J by 6 bases, with 4 bases between the two germline ends. CDR3 in DNA: TGCGCCAGCAGCCAAGGGGGCAATGAGCAGTTCTTC. It is translated as CASSQGGNEQFF.

V and J are TRBV11-2 and TRBJ1-1; no clear D gene. This CDR3 comprises 18 residues. V was trimmed by 3 bases and J by 8 bases, leaving 28 bases between them. CDR1 and CDR2 from the germline V gene are SGHAT and FQNNGV. The CDR3 DNA follows: TGTGCCAGCAGCTTTACTACCAACAAAAACGGACTCCTAACCGAAGCTTTCTTT. This encodes CASSFTTNKNGLLTEAFF.

Note on this clone: Other DNA sequences of this sample code for an identical CDR3. The chain links TRBV9 to TRBJ2-2; D is possibly TRBD1 (7 bases). V lost 0 bases and J lost 7, with 10 bases in between. Germline V gives CDR1 SGDLS, CDR2 YYNGEE. The CDR3 covers 14 residues. DNA for the CDR3: TGTGCCAGCAGCGTAGCAGGGGGGAGCGGGGAGCTGTTTTTT. It translates to CASSVAGGSGELFF. The full variable domain, in which reference TRBV9 and TRBJ2-2 provide the parts outside the CDR3, is DSGVTQTPKHLITATGQRVTLRCSPRSGDLSVYWYQQSLDQGLQFLIQYYNGEERAKGNILERFSAQQFPDLHSELNLSSLELGDSALYFCASSVAGGSGELFFGEGSRLTVL.

The chain combines TRBV7-2 with TRBJ2-1, with no clear D. The CDR3 consists of 13 residues. Germline loops: CDR1 SGHTA, CDR2 FQGNSA. Trimming removed 2 bases at V and 10 bases at J, with 12 bases between. This CDR3 is CASSLHRVAEQFF. The CDR3 bases are TGTGCCAGCAGCTTACACCGCGTTGCGGAGCAGTTCTTC.